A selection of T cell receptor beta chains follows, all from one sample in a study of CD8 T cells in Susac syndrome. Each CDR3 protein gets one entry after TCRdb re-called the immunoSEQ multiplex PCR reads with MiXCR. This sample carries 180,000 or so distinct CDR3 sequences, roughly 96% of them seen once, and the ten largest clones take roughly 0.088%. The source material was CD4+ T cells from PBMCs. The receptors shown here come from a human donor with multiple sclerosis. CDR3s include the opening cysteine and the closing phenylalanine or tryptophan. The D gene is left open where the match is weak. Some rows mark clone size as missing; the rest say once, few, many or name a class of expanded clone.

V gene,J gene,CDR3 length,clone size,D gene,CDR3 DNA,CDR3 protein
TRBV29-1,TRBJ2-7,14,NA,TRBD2,TGCAGCGTGGGACTAGCGGGAGGTCTCTACGAGCAGTACTTC,CSVGLAGGLYEQYF
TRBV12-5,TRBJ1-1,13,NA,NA,TGTGCTACTGGGAAGGAGACGAACACTGAAGCTTTCTTT,CATGKETNTEAFF
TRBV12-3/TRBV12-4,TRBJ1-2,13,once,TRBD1,TGTGCCAGCATTTTACAGGGGAACTATGGCTACACCTTC,CASILQGNYGYTF
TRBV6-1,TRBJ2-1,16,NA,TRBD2,TGTGCCAGCACGAGACTAGCGGGCCTGAGGAACAATGAGCAGTTCTTC,CASTRLAGLRNNEQFF
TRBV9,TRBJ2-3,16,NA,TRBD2,TGTGCCAGCAGCGCCGCTAGCGGGGGGAGCACAGATACGCAGTATTTT,CASSAASGGSTDTQYF
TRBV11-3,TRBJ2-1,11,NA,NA,TGTGCCAGCAGCACACACAATGAGCAGTTCTTC,CASSTHNEQFF
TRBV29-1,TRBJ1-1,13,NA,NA,TGCAGCGTAGACAGGCGGCAGGTCACTGAAGCTTTCTTT,CSVDRRQVTEAFF
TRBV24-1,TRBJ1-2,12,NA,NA,TGTGCCACCAGTGATGTTGGCTATGGCTACACCTTC,CATSDVGYGYTF
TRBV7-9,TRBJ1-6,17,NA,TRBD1,TGTGCCAGCAGCTTAAGGGACAGGGGAGTAAAAAATTCACCCCTCCACTTT,CASSLRDRGVKNSPLHF
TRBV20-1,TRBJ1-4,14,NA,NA,TGCAGTGCTAGTCCGCCGGCCCCTAATGAAAAACTGTTTTTT,CSASPPAPNEKLFF
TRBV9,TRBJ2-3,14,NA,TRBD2,TGTGCCAGCAGCCGACTAGCGGGGGATGATACGCAGTATTTT,CASSRLAGDDTQYF
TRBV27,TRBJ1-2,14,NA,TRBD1,TGTGCCAGCAGTGGGGACAGGGAGAACTATGGCTACACCTTC,CASSGDRENYGYTF
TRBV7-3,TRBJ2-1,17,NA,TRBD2,TGTGCCAGCAGCATAGGACTAGCGGGAGTAAGGGGTATGGAGCAGTTCTTC,CASSIGLAGVRGMEQFF
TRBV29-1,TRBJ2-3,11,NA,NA,TGCAGCGCCCCCATCACAGATACGCAGTATTTT,CSAPITDTQYF
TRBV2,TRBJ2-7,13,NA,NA,TGTGCCAGCAGACCGGGACTGGCCTACGAGCAGTACTTC,CASRPGLAYEQYF
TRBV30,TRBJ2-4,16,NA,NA,TGTGCCTGGAGTGTGGGGGTCCCTTCAGCCAAAAACATTCAGTACTTC,CAWSVGVPSAKNIQYF
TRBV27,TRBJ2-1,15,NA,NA,TGTGCCAGCAGTTTGGAGGGGTTAGTGTTTAATGAGCAGTTCTTC,CASSLEGLVFNEQFF
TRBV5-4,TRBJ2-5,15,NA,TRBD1,TGTGCCAGCAGCAACGCCAGGGGGCGCGGGGAGACCCAGTACTTC,CASSNARGRGETQYF
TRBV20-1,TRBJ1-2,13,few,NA,TGTAGTGCCACCCTTGGATCTGACTATGGCTACACCTTC,CSATLGSDYGYTF
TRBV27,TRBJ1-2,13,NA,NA,TGTGCCAGCAGAATGGGGGCCGGGTATGGCTACACCTTC,CASRMGAGYGYTF
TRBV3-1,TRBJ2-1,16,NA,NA,TGTGCCAGCAGCCCAGGAAGCCAGGGCCCCGCCAATGAGCAGTTCTTC,CASSPGSQGPANEQFF
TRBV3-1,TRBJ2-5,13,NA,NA,TGTGCCAGCAGCCTTCGTGGGGAAGAGACCCAGTACTTC,CASSLRGEETQYF
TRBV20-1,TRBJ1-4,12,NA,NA,TGCAGTGCTAGAGATCGGGGGGAAAAACTGTTTTTT,CSARDRGEKLFF
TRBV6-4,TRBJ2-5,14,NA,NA,TGTGCCAGCAGAATGGGCAGGGCTTCGGAGACCCAGTACTTC,CASRMGRASETQYF
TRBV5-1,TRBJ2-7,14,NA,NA,TGCGCCAGCAGCTTGGGGGACGGATCCTACGAGCAGTACTTC,CASSLGDGSYEQYF
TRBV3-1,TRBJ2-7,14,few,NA,TGTGCCAGCAGCCACGGGGACCGGACGGATGAGCAGTACTTC,CASSHGDRTDEQYF
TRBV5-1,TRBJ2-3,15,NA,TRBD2,TGCGCCAGCAGCTTGGGTGATAGCGGGGTGGATACGCAGTATTTT,CASSLGDSGVDTQYF
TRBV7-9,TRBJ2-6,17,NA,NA,TGTGCCAGCAGCTTCCAGCGGGTCGGGTCTGGGGCCAACGTCCTGACTTTC,CASSFQRVGSGANVLTF
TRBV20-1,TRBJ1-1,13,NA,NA,TGCAGTGCTAGAGAGGATTCAAACACTGAAGCTTTCTTT,CSAREDSNTEAFF
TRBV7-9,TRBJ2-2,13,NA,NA,TGTGCCGTCCGGACAGACAACACCGGGGAGCTGTTTTTT,CAVRTDNTGELFF
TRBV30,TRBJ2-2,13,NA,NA,TGTACCCTGGGGAGGCCCAACACCGGGGAGCTGTTTTTT,CTLGRPNTGELFF
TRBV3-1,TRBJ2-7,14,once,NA,TGTGCCAGCAGCTTCCCAGGGGACCTTGAAGAGCAGTACTTC,CASSFPGDLEEQYF
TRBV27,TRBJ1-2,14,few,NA,TGTGCCAGCAGTTCCCGGGGAGCCTGGGATGGCTACACCTTC,CASSSRGAWDGYTF
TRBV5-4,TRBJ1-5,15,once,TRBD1,TGTGCCAGCAGTTCGTCGGGGGACAGGCGACAGCCCCAGCATTTT,CASSSSGDRRQPQHF
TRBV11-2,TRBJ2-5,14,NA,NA,TGTGCCAGCAGCTTACAATCGCCCCAAGAGACCCAGTACTTC,CASSLQSPQETQYF
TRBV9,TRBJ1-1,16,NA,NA,TGTGCCAGCAGCGTACCCCCAGGACACCCGAACACTGAAGCTTTCTTT,CASSVPPGHPNTEAFF
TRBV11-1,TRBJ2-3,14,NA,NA,TGTGCCAGCAGCTTTAACTCAGGCACAGATACGCAGTATTTT,CASSFNSGTDTQYF
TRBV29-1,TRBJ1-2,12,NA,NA,TGCAGCGTGGGCCGGGACGTGTATGGCTACACCTTC,CSVGRDVYGYTF
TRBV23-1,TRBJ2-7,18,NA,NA,TGCGCCAGCAGTCCGGGCGGGCCAGGACGAAAGCCTACCTACGAGCAGTACTTC,CASSPGGPGRKPTYEQYF
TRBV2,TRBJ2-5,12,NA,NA,TGTGCCAGCGTCCGTCTGAGAGAGACCCAGTACTTC,CASVRLRETQYF
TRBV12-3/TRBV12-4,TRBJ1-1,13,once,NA,TGTGCCAGCAGCCATGATTGGGAGGCTGAAGCTTTCTTT,CASSHDWEAEAFF
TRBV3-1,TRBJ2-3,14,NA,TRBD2,TGTGCCAGCAGCCCTCGGGGGGGGAAAGATACGCAGTATTTT,CASSPRGGKDTQYF
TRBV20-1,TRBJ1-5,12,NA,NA,TGCAGTGCTCGGGACATCAATCAGCCCCAGCATTTT,CSARDINQPQHF
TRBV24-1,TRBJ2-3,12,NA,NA,TGTGCCACCAGTGAAGGCACAGATACGCAGTATTTT,CATSEGTDTQYF
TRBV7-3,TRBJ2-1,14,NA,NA,TGTGCCAGCAGTCCGGGGGCCCCTCACAATGAGCAGTTCTTC,CASSPGAPHNEQFF
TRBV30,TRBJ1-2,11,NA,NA,TGTGCCTGGAGTGTTGGGCTTGGCTACACCTTC,CAWSVGLGYTF
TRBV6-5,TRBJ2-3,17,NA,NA,TGTGCCAGCAGTTACTCTAACAGGGGAGGGAACACAGATACGCAGTATTTT,CASSYSNRGGNTDTQYF
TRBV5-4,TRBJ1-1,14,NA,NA,TGTGCCAGCAGCGAGGGGACAAGTGACACTGAAGCTTTCTTT,CASSEGTSDTEAFF
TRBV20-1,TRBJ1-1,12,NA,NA,TGCAGTGTGCGGCGCTGGAACACTGAAGCTTTCTTT,CSVRRWNTEAFF
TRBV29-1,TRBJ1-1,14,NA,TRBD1,TGCAGCGTTGATGGGCAGGGGGCAAACACTGAAGCTTTCTTT,CSVDGQGANTEAFF
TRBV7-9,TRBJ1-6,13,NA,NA,TGTGCCAGCAGCTTATTCCCGGATTCACCCCTCCACTTT,CASSLFPDSPLHF
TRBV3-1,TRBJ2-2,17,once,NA,TGTGCCAGCAGCCAATGGAGCACTTGGACCTCAACCGGGGAGCTGTTTTTT,CASSQWSTWTSTGELFF
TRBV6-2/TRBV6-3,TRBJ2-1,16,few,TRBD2,TGTGCCAGCAGTTACATGACTAGCGGGAGTGTCGATGAGCAGTTCTTC,CASSYMTSGSVDEQFF
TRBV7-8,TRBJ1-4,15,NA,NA,TGTGCCAGCAGCTTACACAGGCAGGGGTTTGAAAAACTGTTTTTT,CASSLHRQGFEKLFF
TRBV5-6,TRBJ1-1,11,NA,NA,TGTGCCAGCAGCCTTCACACTGAAGCTTTCTTT,CASSLHTEAFF
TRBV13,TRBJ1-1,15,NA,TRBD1,TGTGCCAGCAGCTCTCCCACCTCAGGGGGCACTGAAGCTTTCTTT,CASSSPTSGGTEAFF
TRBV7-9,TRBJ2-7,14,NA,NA,TGTGCCAGCAGCTTACACGTAGAGGTTGGCGAGCAGTACTTC,CASSLHVEVGEQYF